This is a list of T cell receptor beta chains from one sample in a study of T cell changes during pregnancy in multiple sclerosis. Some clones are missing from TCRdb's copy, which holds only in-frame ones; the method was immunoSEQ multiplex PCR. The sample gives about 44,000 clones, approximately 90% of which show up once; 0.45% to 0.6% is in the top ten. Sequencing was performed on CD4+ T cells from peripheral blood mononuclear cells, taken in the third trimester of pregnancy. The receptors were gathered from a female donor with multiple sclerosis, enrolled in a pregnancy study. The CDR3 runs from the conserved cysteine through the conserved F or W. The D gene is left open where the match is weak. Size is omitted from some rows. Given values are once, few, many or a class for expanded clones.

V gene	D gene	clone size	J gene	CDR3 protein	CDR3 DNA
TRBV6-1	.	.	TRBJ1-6	CASMGATNSPLHF	TGTGCCAGCATGGGGGCCACTAATTCACCCCTCCACTTT
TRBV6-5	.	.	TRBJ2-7	CASRADSSYEQYF	TGTGCCAGCAGGGCGGACAGTTCCTACGAGCAGTACTTC
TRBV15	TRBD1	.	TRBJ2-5	CATSRDAGTGPFLGQEIQYF	TGTGCCACCAGCAGAGATGCCGGGACAGGTCCTTTCTTAGGCCAAGAGATCCAGTACTTC
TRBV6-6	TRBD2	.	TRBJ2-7	CASSPTSGRGEQYF	TGTGCCAGCAGCCCTACTAGCGGGAGGGGCGAGCAGTACTTC
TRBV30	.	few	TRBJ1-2	CAWSSSNYGYTF	TGTGCCTGGAGCTCGTCTAACTATGGCTACACCTTC
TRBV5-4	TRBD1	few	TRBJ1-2	CASSPGTGSMVGYTF	TGTGCCAGCAGCCCCGGGACAGGCTCTATGGTTGGCTACACCTTC
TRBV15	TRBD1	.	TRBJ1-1	CATSGGTGGRTEAFF	TGTGCCACCAGCGGGGGGACAGGAGGTCGTACTGAAGCTTTCTTT
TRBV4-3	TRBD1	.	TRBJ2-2	CASSQELSGGNTGELFF	TGCGCCAGCAGCCAAGAACTGTCAGGGGGCAACACCGGGGAGCTGTTTTTT
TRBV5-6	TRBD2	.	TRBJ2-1	CASSTSGNGGRGEQFF	TGTGCCAGCTCAACTAGCGGGAATGGAGGAAGGGGTGAGCAGTTCTTC
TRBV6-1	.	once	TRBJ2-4	CASSEAFWAVRHLNIQYF	TGTGCCAGCAGTGAAGCGTTCTGGGCAGTAAGGCACCTCAACATTCAGTACTTC
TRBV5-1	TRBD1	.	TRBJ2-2	CASSFGQAGTTGELFF	TGCGCCAGCAGCTTCGGACAGGCCGGAACCACCGGGGAGCTGTTTTTT
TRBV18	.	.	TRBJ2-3	CASSPEDTQYF	TGTGCCAGCTCACCAGAGGATACGCAGTATTTT
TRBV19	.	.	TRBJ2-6	CASSISGAGANVLTF	TGTGCCAGTAGTATATCGGGGGCTGGGGCCAACGTCCTGACTTTC
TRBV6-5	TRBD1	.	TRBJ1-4	CASRRTGVNEKLFF	TGTGCCAGCAGGAGGACAGGGGTGAATGAAAAACTGTTTTTT
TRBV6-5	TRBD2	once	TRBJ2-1	CASSPSGLFRNEQFF	TGTGCCAGCAGCCCTAGCGGATTGTTTAGGAATGAGCAGTTCTTC
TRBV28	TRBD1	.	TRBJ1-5	CASSTQGARGNQPQHF	TGTGCCAGCAGTACACAGGGGGCGCGTGGCAATCAGCCCCAGCATTTT
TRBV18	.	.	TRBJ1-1	CASSPAGGNTEAFF	TGTGCCAGCTCACCGGCCGGGGGTAACACTGAAGCTTTCTTT
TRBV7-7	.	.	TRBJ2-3	CASSLSTVTDTQYF	TGTGCTAGCAGCTTATCTACGGTCACAGATACGCAGTATTTT
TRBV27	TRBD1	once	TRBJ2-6	CASSSYLRDRAGANVLTF	TGTGCCAGCAGTTCGTATCTCCGGGACAGGGCTGGGGCCAACGTCCTGACTTTC
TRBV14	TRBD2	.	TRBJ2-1	CASSRNPGLAGVVSGYNEQFF	TGTGCCAGCAGCCGGAACCCGGGACTAGCGGGAGTAGTTTCGGGGTACAATGAGCAGTTCTTC
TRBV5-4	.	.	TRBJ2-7	CASSFNSYEQYF	TGTGCCAGCAGCTTTAATAGCTACGAGCAGTACTTC
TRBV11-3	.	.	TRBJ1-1	CASSLDPGFEAFF	TGTGCCAGCAGCTTAGACCCGGGTTTTGAAGCTTTCTTT
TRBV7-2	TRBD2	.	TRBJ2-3	CASSVWTSGTDTQYF	TGTGCCAGCAGCGTCTGGACTAGCGGCACAGATACGCAGTATTTT
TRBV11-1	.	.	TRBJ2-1	CASSFQGSTGYNEQFF	TGTGCCAGCAGCTTTCAGGGGAGCACCGGGTACAATGAGCAGTTCTTC
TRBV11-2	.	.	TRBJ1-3	CASSLDRATAQGGNTIYF	TGTGCCAGCAGCTTAGATCGGGCAACAGCCCAGGGGGGAAACACCATATATTTT
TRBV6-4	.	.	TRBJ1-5	CASSDGCLQGPSNQPQHF	TGTGCCAGCAGTGACGGTTGTCTGCAGGGGCCTAGCAATCAGCCCCAGCATTTT
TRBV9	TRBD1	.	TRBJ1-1	CASSVSTGMNTEAFF	TGTGCCAGCAGCGTTTCGACAGGGATGAACACTGAAGCTTTCTTT
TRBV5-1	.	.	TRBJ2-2	CASSLVTGSTGELFF	TGCGCCAGCAGCTTGGTAACGGGGAGCACCGGGGAGCTGTTTTTT
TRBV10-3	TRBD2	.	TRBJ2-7	CAISESNNLAGGVEQYF	TGTGCCATCAGTGAGTCGAATAATCTAGCGGGAGGTGTCGAGCAGTACTTC
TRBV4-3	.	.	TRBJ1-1	CASSQEGQGLTEAFF	TGCGCCAGCAGCCAAGAGGGTCAGGGTTTGACTGAAGCTTTCTTT
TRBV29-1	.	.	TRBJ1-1	CSSGDTEAFF	TGCAGCTCGGGGGACACTGAAGCTTTCTTT
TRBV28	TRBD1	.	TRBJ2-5	CASSSTGQGEETQYF	TGTGCCAGCAGTTCTACCGGACAGGGGGAAGAGACCCAGTACTTC
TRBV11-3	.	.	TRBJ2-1	CASSLVLAHNEQFF	TGTGCCAGCAGCTTGGTACTCGCTCACAATGAGCAGTTCTTC
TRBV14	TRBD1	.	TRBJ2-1	CASSQATGGAEQFF	TGTGCCAGCAGCCAAGCAACAGGGGGCGCTGAGCAGTTCTTC
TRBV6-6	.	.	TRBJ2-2	CASRPSGVNTGELFF	TGTGCCAGCCGACCCAGCGGAGTGAACACCGGGGAGCTGTTTTTT
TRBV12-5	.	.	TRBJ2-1	CASGFIATEQFF	TGTGCTAGTGGTTTCATAGCGACAGAGCAGTTCTTC
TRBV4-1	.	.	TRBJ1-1	CASSSVRVNTEAFF	TGCGCCAGCAGTTCTGTCCGGGTGAACACTGAAGCTTTCTTT
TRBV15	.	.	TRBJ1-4	CATSREGRPGEKLFF	TGTGCCACCAGCAGAGAGGGCAGGCCGGGGGAAAAACTGTTTTTT
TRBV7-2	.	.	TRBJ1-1	CASSQGGGAEAFF	TGTGCCAGCAGCCAAGGGGGGGGCGCTGAAGCTTTCTTT
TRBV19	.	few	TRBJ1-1	CASRGGAGDPNTEAFF	TGTGCCAGTAGGGGAGGGGCTGGGGACCCTAACACTGAAGCTTTCTTT
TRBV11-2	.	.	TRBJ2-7	CASSLTSTAYEQYF	TGTGCCAGCAGCCTGACATCCACCGCCTACGAGCAGTACTTC
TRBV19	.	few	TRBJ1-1	CASSPHTGFTEAFF	TGTGCCAGTAGCCCCCACACAGGGTTCACTGAAGCTTTCTTT
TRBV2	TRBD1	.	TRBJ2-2	CASSGRTTGKGELFF	TGTGCCAGCAGTGGTCGTACGACAGGGAAAGGGGAGCTGTTTTTT